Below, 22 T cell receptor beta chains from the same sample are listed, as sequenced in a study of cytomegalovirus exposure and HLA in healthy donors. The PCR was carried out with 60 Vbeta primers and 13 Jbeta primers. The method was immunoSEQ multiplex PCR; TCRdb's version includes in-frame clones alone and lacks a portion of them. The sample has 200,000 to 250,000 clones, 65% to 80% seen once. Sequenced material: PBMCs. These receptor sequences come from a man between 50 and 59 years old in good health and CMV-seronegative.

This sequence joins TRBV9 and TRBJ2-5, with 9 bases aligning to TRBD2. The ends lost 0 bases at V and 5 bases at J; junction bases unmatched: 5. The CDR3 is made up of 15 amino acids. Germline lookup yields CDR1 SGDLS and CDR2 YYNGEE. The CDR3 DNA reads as TGTGCCAGCAGCGTAGGAGCGGGAGGTCCGGAGACCCAGTACTTC. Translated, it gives CASSVGAGGPETQYF.

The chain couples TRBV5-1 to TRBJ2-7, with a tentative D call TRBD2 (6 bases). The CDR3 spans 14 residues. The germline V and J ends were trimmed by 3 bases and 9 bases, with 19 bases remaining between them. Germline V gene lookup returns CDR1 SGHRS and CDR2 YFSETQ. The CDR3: CASSSWTTPTLQYF. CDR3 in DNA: TGCGCCAGCAGCTCTTGGACTACCCCCACGTTGCAGTACTTC.

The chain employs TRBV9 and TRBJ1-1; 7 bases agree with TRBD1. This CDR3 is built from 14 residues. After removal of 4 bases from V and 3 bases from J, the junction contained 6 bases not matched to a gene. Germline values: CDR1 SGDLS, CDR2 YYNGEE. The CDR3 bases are TGTGCCAGCAGCACACAGGGGCTGGACACTGAAGCTTTCTTT. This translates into CASSTQGLDTEAFF.

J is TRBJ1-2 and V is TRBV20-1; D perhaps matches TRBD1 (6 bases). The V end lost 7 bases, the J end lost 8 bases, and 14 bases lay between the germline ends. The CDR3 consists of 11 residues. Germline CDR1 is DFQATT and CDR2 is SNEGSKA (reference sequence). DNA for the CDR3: TGCAGTGTAAGGGGGAGGGACGGCTACACCTTC. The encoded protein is CSVRGRDGYTF.

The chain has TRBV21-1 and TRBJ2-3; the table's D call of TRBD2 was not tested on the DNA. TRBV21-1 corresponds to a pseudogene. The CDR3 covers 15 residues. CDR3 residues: CASSIAGGVPDTQYF. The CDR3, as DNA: TGTGCCAGCAGCATTGCGGGAGGGGTCCCAGATACGCAGTATTTT.

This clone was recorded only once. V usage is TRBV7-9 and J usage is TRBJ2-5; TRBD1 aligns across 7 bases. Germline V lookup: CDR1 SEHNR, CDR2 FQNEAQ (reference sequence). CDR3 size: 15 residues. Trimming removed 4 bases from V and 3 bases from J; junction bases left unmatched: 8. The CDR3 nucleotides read TGTGCCAGCAGCTCTTCCGGGACAGCTGAAGAGACCCAGTACTTC. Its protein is CASSSSGTAEETQYF.

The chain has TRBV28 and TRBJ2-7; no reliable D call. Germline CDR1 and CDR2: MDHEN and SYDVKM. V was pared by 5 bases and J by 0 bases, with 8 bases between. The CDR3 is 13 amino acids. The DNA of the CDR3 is TGTGCCAGCAGTCCGAGGCTCTCCTACGAGCAGTACTTC. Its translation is CASSPRLSYEQYF.

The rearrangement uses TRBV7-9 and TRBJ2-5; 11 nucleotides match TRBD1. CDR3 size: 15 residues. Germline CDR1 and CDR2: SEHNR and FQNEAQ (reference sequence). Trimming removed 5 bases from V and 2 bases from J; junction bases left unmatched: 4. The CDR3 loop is CASSDRDRGQETQYF. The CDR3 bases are TGTGCCAGCAGCGACCGGGACAGGGGGCAAGAGACCCAGTACTTC.

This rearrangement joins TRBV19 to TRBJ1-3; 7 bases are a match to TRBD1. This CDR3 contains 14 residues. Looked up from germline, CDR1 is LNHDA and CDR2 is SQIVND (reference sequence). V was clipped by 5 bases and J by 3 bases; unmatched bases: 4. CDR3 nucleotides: TGTGCCAGTAGTCCCGGGACAGTTGGAAACACCATATATTTT. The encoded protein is CASSPGTVGNTIYF.

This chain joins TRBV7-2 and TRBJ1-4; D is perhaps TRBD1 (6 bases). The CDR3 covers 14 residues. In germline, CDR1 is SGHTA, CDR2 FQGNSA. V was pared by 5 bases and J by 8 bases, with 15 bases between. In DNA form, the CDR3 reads TGTGCCAGCAGCCCAAGGCAGGGGAGAGAAAAACTGTTTTTT. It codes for CASSPRQGREKLFF.

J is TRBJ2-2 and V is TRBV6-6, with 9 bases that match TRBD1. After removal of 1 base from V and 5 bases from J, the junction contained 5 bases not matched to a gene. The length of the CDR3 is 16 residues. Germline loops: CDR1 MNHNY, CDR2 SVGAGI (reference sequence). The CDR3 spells CASSYLGQGRTGELFF. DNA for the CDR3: TGTGCCAGCAGTTACTTGGGACAGGGCAGGACCGGGGAGCTGTTTTTT.

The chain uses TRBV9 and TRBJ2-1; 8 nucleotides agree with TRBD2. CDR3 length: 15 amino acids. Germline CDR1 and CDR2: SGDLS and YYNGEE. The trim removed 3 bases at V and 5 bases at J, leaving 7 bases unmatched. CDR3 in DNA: TGTGCCAGCAGCGCACTAGCGGATTTAAACAATGAGCAGTTCTTC. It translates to CASSALADLNNEQFF.

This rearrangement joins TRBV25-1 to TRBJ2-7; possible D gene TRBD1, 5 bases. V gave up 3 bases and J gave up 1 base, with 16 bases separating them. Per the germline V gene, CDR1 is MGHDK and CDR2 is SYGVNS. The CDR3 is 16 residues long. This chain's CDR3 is CASSDQGQDRSYEQYF. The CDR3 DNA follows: TGTGCCAGCAGTGATCAGGGTCAGGACCGATCCTACGAGCAGTACTTC.

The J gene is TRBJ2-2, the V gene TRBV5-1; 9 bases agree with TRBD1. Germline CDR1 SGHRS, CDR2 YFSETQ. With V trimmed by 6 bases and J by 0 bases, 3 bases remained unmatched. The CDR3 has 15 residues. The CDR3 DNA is TGCGCCAGCATCGGACAGGGGACGAACACCGGGGAGCTGTTTTTT. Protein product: CASIGQGTNTGELFF. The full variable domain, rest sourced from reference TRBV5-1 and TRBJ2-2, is KAGVTQTPRYLIKTRGQQVTLSCSPISGHRSVSWYQQTPGQGLQFLFEYFSETQRNKGNFPGRFSGRQFSNSRSEMNVSTLELGDSALYLCASIGQGTNTGELFFGEGSRLTVL.

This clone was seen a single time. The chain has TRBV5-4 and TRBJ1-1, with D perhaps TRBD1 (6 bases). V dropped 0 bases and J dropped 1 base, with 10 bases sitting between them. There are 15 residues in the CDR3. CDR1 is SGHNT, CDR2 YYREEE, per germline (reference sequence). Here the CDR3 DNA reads TGTGCCAGCAGCTTGGGAGGGGGTTGGAACACTGAAGCTTTCTTT. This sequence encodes CASSLGGGWNTEAFF.

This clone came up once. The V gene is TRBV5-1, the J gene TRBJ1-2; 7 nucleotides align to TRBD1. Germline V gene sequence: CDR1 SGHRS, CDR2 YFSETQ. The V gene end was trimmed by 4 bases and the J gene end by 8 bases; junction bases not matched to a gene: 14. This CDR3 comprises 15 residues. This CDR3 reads CASSGNRGPYGGYTF. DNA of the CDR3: TGCGCCAGCAGCGGCAACAGGGGCCCTTATGGCGGCTACACCTTC.

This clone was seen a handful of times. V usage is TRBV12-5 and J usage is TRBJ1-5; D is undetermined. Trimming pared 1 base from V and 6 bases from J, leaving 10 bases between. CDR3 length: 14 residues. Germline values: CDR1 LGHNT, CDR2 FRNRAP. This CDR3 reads CASGLEAGSQPQHF. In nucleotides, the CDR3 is TGTGCTAGTGGTTTGGAAGCAGGCAGTCAGCCCCAGCATTTT.

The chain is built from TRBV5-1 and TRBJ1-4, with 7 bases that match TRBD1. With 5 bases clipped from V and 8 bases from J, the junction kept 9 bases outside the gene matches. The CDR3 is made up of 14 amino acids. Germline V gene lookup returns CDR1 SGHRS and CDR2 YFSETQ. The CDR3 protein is CASRTTGDGEKLFF. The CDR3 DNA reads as TGCGCCAGCAGGACCACAGGGGATGGGGAAAAACTGTTTTTT.

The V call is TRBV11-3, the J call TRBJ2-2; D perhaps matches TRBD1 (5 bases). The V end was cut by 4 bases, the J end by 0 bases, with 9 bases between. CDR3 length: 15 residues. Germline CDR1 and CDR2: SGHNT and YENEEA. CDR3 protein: CASSSTATNTGELFF. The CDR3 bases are TGTGCCAGCAGCTCGACAGCCACGAACACCGGGGAGCTGTTTTTT.

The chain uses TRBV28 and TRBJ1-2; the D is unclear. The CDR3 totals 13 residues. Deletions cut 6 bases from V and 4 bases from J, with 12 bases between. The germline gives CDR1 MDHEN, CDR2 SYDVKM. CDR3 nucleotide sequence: TGTGCCAGCAGGCATACAGAGCCCTATGGCTACACCTTC. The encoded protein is CASRHTEPYGYTF.

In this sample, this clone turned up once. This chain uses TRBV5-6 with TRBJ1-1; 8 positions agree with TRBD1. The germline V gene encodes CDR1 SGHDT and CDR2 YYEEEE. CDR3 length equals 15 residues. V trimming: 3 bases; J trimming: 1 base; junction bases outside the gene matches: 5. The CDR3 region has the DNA TGTGCCAGCAGCTCCGACAGGGGACGGAACACTGAAGCTTTCTTT. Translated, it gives CASSSDRGRNTEAFF. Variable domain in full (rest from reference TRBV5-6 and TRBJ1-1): DAGVTQSPTHLIKTRGQQVTLRCSPKSGHDTVSWYQQALGQGPQFIFQYYEEEERQRGNFPDRFSGHQFPNYSSELNVNALLLGDSALYLCASSSDRGRNTEAFFGQGTRLTVV.

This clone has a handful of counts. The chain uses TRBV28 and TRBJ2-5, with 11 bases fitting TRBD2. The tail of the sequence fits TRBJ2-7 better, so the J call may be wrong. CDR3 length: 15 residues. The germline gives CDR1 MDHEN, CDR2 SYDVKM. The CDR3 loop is CASSPLAGGLYEQYF. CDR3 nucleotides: TGTGCCAGCAGTCCCTTAGCGGGAGGGCTGTACGAGCAGTACTTC.